A single TCR beta chain is shown here with its context. This CDR3 has 16 amino acids. V dropped 5 bases and J dropped 5; count of bases not matched to a gene: 15. Germline-derived CDR1 and CDR2 are DFQATT and SNEGSKA (reference sequence). TCRdb redid the calling of the 5' RACE reads with MiXCR, one entry per CDR3 protein. The sample lists under 65,000 distinct CDR3 sequences, 25% to 30% occurring once. The chain couples TRBV20-1 to TRBJ2-3; 8 bases are shared with TRBD2. Source material: tumor-infiltrating memory CD4+ T cells sorted from the breast tumor. As for subset: memory CD4+ T cells, CD4+CD45RO+CD25-. This clonotype was obtained from a female donor with breast cancer. CDR3 protein: CSAARVGAGVIDTQYF. CDR3 nucleotide sequence: TGCAGTGCTGCCCGCGTCGGAGCGGGAGTTATAGATACGCAGTATTTT.